The 9 T cell receptor beta chains listed next were all sequenced from one sample in a study of T cells in localized non-small cell lung cancer. Using immunoSEQ multiplex PCR, the repertoire was profiled, and TCRdb retains in-frame clones only, with some absent. The sample has around 2,600 clones, less than 50% seen once. The material was lung tumor tissue, obtained before any cancer treatment. The receptors shown here come from a male donor at least 60 years old with stage II squamous cell lung carcinoma.

This chain uses TRBV6-8 with TRBJ2-5; no clear D gene. Germline assignment: CDR1 MNHGY and CDR2 SAAAGT. Trimming took 5 bases from V and 4 from J, leaving 17 bases between them. This CDR3 comprises 15 residues. CDR3 sequence: CASSESWRPSETQYF. CDR3 DNA sequence: TGTGCCAGCAGTGAGAGCTGGCGGCCGTCAGAGACCCAGTACTTC.

In its sample, this clone ranks as medium-sized. V and J are TRBV6-4 and TRBJ2-1; no clear D. Trimming removed 10 bases from V and 6 bases from J, with 10 bases in between. This CDR3 is built from 11 residues. The germline V gene has CDR1 MRHNA and CDR2 SNTAGT. CDR3 loop: CATLYLNEQFF. The CDR3 DNA follows: TGTGCCACACTGTACCTCAATGAGCAGTTCTTC.

This clone was seen only a few times. The rearrangement links TRBV11-3 to TRBJ1-1, with D perhaps TRBD1 (5 bases). Germline-derived CDR1 and CDR2 are SGHNT and YENEEA. V dropped 3 bases and J dropped 1 base, with 12 bases sitting between them. This CDR3 is built from 15 residues. The CDR3 reads CASSFSGTGNTEAFF. The CDR3 nucleotides read TGTGCCAGCAGCTTCTCCGGGACGGGGAACACTGAAGCTTTCTTT.

This clone is medium-sized. The chain uses TRBV9 and TRBJ1-1; D is perhaps TRBD1 (6 bases). Germline V lookup: CDR1 SGDLS, CDR2 YYNGEE. V dropped 0 bases and J dropped 3 bases, with 12 bases sitting between them. The CDR3 is 15 amino acids. CDR3 DNA sequence: TGTGCCAGCAGCGTAGTTGGGGGCGCGGACACTGAAGCTTTCTTT. This translates into CASSVVGGADTEAFF.

This clone was seen more than once but under ten times. The chain carries TRBV6-8 and TRBJ1-2; D unclear. Trimming removed 5 bases at V and 6 bases at J, with 10 bases between. Germline assignment: CDR1 MNHGY and CDR2 SAAAGT. The CDR3 totals 12 residues. The CDR3 nucleotides read TGTGCCAGCAGTGACCCGACGGATGGCTACACCTTC. It is translated as CASSDPTDGYTF.

The chain has TRBV11-3 and TRBJ2-3; D is possibly TRBD1 or TRBD2 (5 bases each). With 2 bases removed from V and 8 bases from J, the gap between germline ends came to 17 bases. Germline-derived CDR1 and CDR2 are SGHNT and YENEEA. This CDR3 comprises 15 residues. CDR3 sequence (DNA): TGTGCCAGCAGCTTATCCGGGACCTTCGGTAGTACGCAGTATTTT. This translates into CASSLSGTFGSTQYF.

The gene calls are TRBV14 and TRBJ2-4; D gene ambiguous. The V and J ends lost 1 base and 1 base respectively, with 5 bases between them. Germline V gene data show CDR1 as SGHDN and CDR2 as FVKESK. The CDR3 has 14 residues. CDR3 loop: CASSQAGAKNIQYF. The CDR3 DNA sequence: TGTGCCAGCAGCCAAGCCGGCGCCAAAAACATTCAGTACTTC.

By share, this clone ranks as medium-sized. The genes are TRBV11-3 and TRBJ1-2, with D uncertain. CDR1 is SGHNT and CDR2 is YENEEA in the germline V gene. This CDR3 contains 15 residues. Trimming took 3 bases from V and 0 from J, leaving 11 bases between them. CDR3 in DNA: TGTGCCAGCAGCTTGGACGGGGTGGCTAACTATGGCTACACCTTC. As protein: CASSLDGVANYGYTF.

This chain uses TRBV11-3 with TRBJ1-3, with D unclear. CDR1 SGHNT and CDR2 YENEEA come from the germline V gene. Trimming shortened V by 5 bases and J by 2 bases, and 19 bases separated the two germline ends. This CDR3 is 17 amino acids long. The CDR3 spells CASSLRSATSTGNTIYF. CDR3 DNA: TGTGCCAGCAGCCTTAGGTCCGCCACCAGCACTGGAAACACCATATATTTT.